This passage covers 5 T cell receptor beta chains from one sample sequenced in a study of identical twins. TCRdb itself ran the 5' RACE reads through MiXCR, one entry per CDR3 protein. This table has roughly 1,500,000 distinct CDR3 sequences, less than 35% appearing once. Specimen: cord blood. The receptors were sampled from a newborn girl in good health.

The J gene is TRBJ2-3, the V gene TRBV3-1, with D uncertain. Trimming pared 1 base from V and 0 bases from J, leaving 8 bases between. CDR3 length: 15 residues. Germline V gene lookup returns CDR1 LGHDT and CDR2 YNNKEL (reference sequence). CDR3 coding DNA: TGTGCCAGCAGCCAAGGGCTGGTTAGCACAGATACGCAGTATTTT. Translated: CASSQGLVSTDTQYF.

The chain recombines TRBV2 with TRBJ2-3; 7 positions match TRBD2. The V segment lost 3 bases and the J segment 3 bases; nucleotides outside the gene matches: 9. CDR3 size: 16 residues. CDR1 and CDR2 from the germline V gene are SNHLY and FYNNEI. DNA of the CDR3: TGTGCCAGCAGTGAGAGAGCGGGAAGAGGAACAGATACGCAGTATTTT. Its protein product is CASSERAGRGTDTQYF.

The chain links TRBV5-1 to TRBJ2-5, with 12 bases aligning to TRBD1. The J segment lost 11 bases and the V segment lost 4 bases, leaving 12 bases of the junction unmatched. Germline V gene lookup returns CDR1 SGHRS and CDR2 YFSETQ. CDR3 length equals 15 residues. The CDR3, as DNA: TGCGCCAGCAGCCCGGCCGGGACAGGGGGCGCCTATCAGTACTTC. It codes for CASSPAGTGGAYQYF.

This chain connects TRBV20-1 to TRBJ2-3; 8 bases agree with TRBD2. CDR3 length equals 12 residues. Germline values: CDR1 DFQATT, CDR2 SNEGSKA (reference sequence). The CDR3 bases are TGCATGCCCCGGGGGGGGCACTACGAGCAGTATTTT. It translates to CMPRGGHYEQYF.

The V and J genes are TRBV6-5 and TRBJ2-5; the D gene is possibly TRBD2 (5 bases). Looked up from germline, CDR1 is MNHEY and CDR2 is SVGAGI. The CDR3 has 15 amino acids. V lost 4 bases to trimming and J lost 4 bases, with 16 bases between them. CDR3 in amino acids: CASSLYYPAGETQYF. Written as DNA, the CDR3 is TGTGCCAGCAGTTTGTACTACCCGGCGGGAGAGACCCAGTACTTC.